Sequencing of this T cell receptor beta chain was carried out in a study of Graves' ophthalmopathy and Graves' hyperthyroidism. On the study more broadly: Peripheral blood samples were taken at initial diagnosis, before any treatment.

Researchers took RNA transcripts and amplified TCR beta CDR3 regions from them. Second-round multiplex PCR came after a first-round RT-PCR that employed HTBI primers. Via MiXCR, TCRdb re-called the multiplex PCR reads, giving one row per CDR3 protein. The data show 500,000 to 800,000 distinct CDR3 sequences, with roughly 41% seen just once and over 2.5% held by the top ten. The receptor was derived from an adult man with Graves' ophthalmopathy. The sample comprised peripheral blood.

CDR3 nucleotide sequence: TGTGCCTGGAGACAGAGCTTCCAAGAGACCCAGTACTTC. Encoded protein: CAWRQSFQETQYF. The chain employs TRBV30 and TRBJ2-5; D remains ambiguous. The CDR3 extends over 13 amino acids. With 3 bases removed from V and 1 base from J, the gap between germline ends came to 9 bases. Germline V gene sequence: CDR1 GTSNPN, CDR2 SVGIG (reference sequence).